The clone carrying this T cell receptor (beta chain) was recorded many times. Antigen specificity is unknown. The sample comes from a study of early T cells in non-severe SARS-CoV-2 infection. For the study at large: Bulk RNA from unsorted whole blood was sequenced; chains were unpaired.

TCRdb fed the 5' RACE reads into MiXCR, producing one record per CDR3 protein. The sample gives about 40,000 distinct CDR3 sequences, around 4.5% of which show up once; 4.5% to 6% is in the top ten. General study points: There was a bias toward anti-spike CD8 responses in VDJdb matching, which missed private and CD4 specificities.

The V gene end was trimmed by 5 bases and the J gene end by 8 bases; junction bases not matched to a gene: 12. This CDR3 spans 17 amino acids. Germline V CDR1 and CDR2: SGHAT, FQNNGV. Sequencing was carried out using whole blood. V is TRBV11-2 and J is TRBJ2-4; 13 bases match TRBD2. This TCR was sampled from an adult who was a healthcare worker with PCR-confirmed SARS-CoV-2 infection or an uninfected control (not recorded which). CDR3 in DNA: TGTGCCAGCAGCCGAGATCCCGGACTAGCGGGAGTAGACATTCAGTACTTC. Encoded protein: CASSRDPGLAGVDIQYF.